This T cell receptor beta chain was recovered during a study of T-cell reconstitution after alpha-beta-depleted transplantation in children. The sample holds a few counts of this clonotype. Unique molecular identifiers were built into the TCRbeta library. From the PCR reads, TCRdb called clonotypes with MiXCR, one entry per CDR3 protein. In the table there are about 610,000 distinct CDR3 sequences, over 9.5% of which are singletons. The CDR3 totals 17 residues. From germline, CDR1 is LGHNA and CDR2 YSLEER. The germline V and J ends were trimmed by 0 bases and 4 bases, with 13 bases remaining between them.

V and J are TRBV4-3 and TRBJ2-6; D gene ambiguous. The clonotype originates from a human donor who donated a stem cell graft to a child with acute myeloid leukemia. The starting material was PBMCs from the stem cell graft donor, obtained from the stem cell graft. DNA for the CDR3: TGCGCCAGCAGCCAAGATGATGTTGGGGTGGGGGCCAACGTCCTGACTTTC. Translated: CASSQDDVGVGANVLTF.